This entry concerns a single T cell receptor (beta chain). J lost 5 bases, V lost 7 bases, and 6 bases had no gene match. The CDR3 has 14 residues. From germline, CDR1 is LNHDA and CDR2 SQIVND (reference sequence). Survey-level TCR beta sequencing used the immunoSEQ assay. The protocol was immunoSEQ multiplex PCR, while the TCRdb copy is restricted to in-frame clones and leaves out a portion. The sample includes 60,000 to 75,000 clones, 80% to 95% seen only once; the top ten take less than 4.5%. The source material was PBMCs. The J gene is TRBJ1-4, the V gene TRBV19; 8 positions agree with TRBD1. The TCR sequence derives from a man between 40 and 49 years old with rheumatoid arthritis. The CDR3 spells CASKLQGGNEKLFF. Here the CDR3 DNA reads TGTGCCAGTAAACTACAGGGGGGAAATGAAAAACTGTTTTTT.